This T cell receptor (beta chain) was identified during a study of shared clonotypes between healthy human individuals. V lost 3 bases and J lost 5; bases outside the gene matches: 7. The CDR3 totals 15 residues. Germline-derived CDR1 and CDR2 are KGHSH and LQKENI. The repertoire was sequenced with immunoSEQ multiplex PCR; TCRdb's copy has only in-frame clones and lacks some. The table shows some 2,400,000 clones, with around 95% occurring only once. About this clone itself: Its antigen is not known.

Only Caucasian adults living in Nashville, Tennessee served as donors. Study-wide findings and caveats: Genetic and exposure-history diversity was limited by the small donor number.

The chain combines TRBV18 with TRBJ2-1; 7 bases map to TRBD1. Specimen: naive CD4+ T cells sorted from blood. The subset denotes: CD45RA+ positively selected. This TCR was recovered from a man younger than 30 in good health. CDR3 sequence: CASSPRQGRDNEQFF. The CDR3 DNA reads TGTGCCAGCTCACCCCGACAGGGCAGGGACAATGAGCAGTTCTTC.